This T cell receptor beta chain was recovered during a study of T cells in Graves' hyperthyroidism and ophthalmopathy. This clonotype came up many times. CDR1 is SEHNR, CDR2 FQNEAQ, per germline (reference sequence). Deletions cut 3 bases from V and 4 bases from J, with 7 bases between. The CDR3 is 13 residues long. Amplification of TCR beta CDR3 regions used RNA as the template. When the TCR CDR3 underwent first-round RT-PCR, the HTBI primer set was used. Each CDR3 protein is one row after TCRdb ran MiXCR on the multiplex PCR reads. This table holds under 600,000 distinct CDR3 sequences, 16% found once. Uncontrolled infections, other autoimmune diseases, pregnancy or lactation led to exclusion of patients.

Material: blood. The genes are TRBV7-9 and TRBJ2-1, with D unresolved. This TCR was recovered from a woman aged 40-49 years with Graves' ophthalmopathy. The CDR3 nucleotides are TGTGCCAGCAGCTTCTCAGGTTACAATGAGCAGTTCTTC. Translated: CASSFSGYNEQFF. Filled out from reference TRBV7-9 and TRBJ2-1, the complete variable domain reads DTGVSQNPRHKITKRGQNVTFRCDPISEHNRLYWYRQTLGQGPEFLTYFQNEAQLEKSRLLSDRFSAERPKGSFSTLEIQRTEQGDSAMYLCASSFSGYNEQFFGPGTRLTVL.